The clone carrying this TCR beta chain is a singleton in its sample. What it recognizes is unknown. Assay: immunoSEQ multiplex PCR; the TCRdb copy retains only in-frame clones and omits some. The sample gives some 90,000 clones, 80% to 90% of which show up once; roughly 7.9% is in the top ten. This entry is derived from a study of T cell responses to AZD1222 COVID-19 vaccine. Notes on the study in general: Samples come after the peak T cell response, not at day 14. White British donors predominated, females outnumbered males, and clonal diversity was possibly underestimated. Seropositivity was recorded at baseline in only a handful of AZD1222 recipients.

Germline-derived CDR1 and CDR2 are LNHDA and SQIVND (reference sequence). V gave up 3 bases and J gave up 6 bases, with 15 bases separating them. This CDR3 has 14 amino acids. This sequence joins TRBV19 and TRBJ2-7; no reliable D call. This clonotype was obtained from an adult in good health. This material consisted of peripheral blood, taken on day 0 of AZD1222 vaccination. The CDR3 loop reads CASSIRQMSGEQYF. The CDR3 DNA reads as TGTGCCAGTAGTATTAGGCAGATGTCCGGCGAGCAGTACTTC. Full variable domain (rest looked up from reference TRBV19 and TRBJ2-7): DGGITQSPKYLFRKEGQNVTLSCEQNLNHDAMYWYRQDPGQGLRLIYYSQIVNDFQKGDIAEGYSVSREKKESFPLTVTSAQKNPTAFYLCASSIRQMSGEQYFGPGTRLTVT.